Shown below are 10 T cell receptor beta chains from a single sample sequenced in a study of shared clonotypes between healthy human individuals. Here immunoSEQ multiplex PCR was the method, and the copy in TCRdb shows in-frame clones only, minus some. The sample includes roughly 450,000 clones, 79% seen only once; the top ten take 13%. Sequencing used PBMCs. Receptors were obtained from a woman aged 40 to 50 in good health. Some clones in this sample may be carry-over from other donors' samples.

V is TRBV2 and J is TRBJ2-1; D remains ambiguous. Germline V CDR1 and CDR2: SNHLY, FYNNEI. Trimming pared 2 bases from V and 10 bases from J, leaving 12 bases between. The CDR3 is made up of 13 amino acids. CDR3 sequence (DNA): TGTGCCAGCAGTGAACTTCTGGGTGGGGAGCAGTTCTTC. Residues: CASSELLGGEQFF.

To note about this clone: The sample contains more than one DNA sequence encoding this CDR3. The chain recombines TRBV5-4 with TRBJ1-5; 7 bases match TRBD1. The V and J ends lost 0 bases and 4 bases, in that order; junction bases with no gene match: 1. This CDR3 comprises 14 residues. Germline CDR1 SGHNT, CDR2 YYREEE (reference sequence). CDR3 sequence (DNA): TGTGCCAGCAGCTTGGACAGGGGTAATCAGCCCCAGCATTTT. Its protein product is CASSLDRGNQPQHF.

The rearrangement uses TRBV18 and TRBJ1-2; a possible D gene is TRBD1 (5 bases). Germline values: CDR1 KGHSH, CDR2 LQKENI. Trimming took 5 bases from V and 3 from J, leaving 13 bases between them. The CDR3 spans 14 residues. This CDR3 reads CASSTLGTDYGYTF. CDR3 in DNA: TGTGCCAGCTCAACGTTAGGGACCGACTATGGCTACACCTTC.

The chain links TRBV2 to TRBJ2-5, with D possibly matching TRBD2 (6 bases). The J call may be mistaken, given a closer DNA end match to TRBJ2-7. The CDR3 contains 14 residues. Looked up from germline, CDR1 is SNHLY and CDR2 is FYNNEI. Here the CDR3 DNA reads TGTGCCAGCAAAAGACTAGAGCGGAACTACGAGCAGTACTTC. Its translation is CASKRLERNYEQYF.

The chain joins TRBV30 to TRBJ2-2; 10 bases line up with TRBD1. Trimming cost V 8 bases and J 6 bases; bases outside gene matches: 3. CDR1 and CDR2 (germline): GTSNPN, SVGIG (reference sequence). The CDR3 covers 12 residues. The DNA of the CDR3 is TGTGCCGCGGACAGGGGGTCCGGGGAGCTGTTTTTT. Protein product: CAADRGSGELFF.

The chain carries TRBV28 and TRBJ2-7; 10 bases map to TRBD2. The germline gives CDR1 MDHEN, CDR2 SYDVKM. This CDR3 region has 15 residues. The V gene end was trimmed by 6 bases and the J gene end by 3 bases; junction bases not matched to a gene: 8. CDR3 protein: CASRRSGRLVYEQYF. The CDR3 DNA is TGTGCCAGCAGACGTAGCGGGAGGCTGGTCTACGAGCAGTACTTC.

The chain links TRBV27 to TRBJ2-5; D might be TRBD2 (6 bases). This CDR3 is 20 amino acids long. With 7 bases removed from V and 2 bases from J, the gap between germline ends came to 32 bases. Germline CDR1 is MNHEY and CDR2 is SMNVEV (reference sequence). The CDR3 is CASMPVPLRDKPSLQETQYF. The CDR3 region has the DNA TGTGCCAGCATGCCGGTTCCGTTGCGGGATAAGCCTTCACTGCAAGAGACCCAGTACTTC.

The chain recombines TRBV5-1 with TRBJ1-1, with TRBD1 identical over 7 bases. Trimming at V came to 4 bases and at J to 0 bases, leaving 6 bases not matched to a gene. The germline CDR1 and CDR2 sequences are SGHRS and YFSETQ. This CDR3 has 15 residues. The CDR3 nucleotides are TGCGCCAGCAGCGTTACAGGGGACATGAACACTGAAGCTTTCTTT. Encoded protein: CASSVTGDMNTEAFF.

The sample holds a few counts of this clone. The DNA for the CDR3 is TGTGCCAGCAGTGACAGCGCAGGGGCAGCGACAGATACGCAGTATTTT. Translation: CASSDSAGAATDTQYF. J is TRBJ2-3 and V is TRBV6-4, with D possibly matching TRBD1 (6 bases). Germline loops: CDR1 MRHNA, CDR2 SNTAGT. This CDR3 spans 16 amino acids. V shed 2 bases and J shed 3 bases, with 15 bases lying between them.

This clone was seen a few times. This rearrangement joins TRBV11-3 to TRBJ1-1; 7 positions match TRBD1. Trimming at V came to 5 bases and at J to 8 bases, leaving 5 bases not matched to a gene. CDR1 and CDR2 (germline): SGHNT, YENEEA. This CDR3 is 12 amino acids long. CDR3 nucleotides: TGTGCCAGCAGCCCGGGGACAGACGAAGCTTTCTTT. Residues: CASSPGTDEAFF.